There are a few counts of the clone carrying this T cell receptor beta chain. Its antigen remains unidentified. This entry is derived from a study of memory CD4+ T cells and cytomegalovirus serostatus. The wider study: This sample comes from healthy Belgian adults, eight or nine CMV seropositive, roughly 22 seronegative. Study-wide findings and caveats: CMV serostatus prediction reached median AUC 0.95, or 0.91 with US-trained model. Suggested: most of the CMV-linked TCR signature lies in CD4+ memory cells.

Libraries were prepared by immunoSEQ multiplex PCR; TCRdb keeps only in-frame clonotypes and omits some of them. Of around 84,000 clones listed, approximately 84% are singletons. V lost 7 bases and J lost 2; bases outside the gene matches: 7. The CDR3 has 15 residues. Germline V gene lookup returns CDR1 MDHEN and CDR2 SYDVKM. The sort gate was single viable CD3+CD4+CD8-CD45RO+ cells for memory CD4+ T cells. CD4+ T cells were isolated by positive magnetic selection. The chain employs TRBV28 and TRBJ1-5; TRBD1 matches at 8 bases. The sequencing input was memory CD4+ T cells from blood. This sequence was found in an adult in good health and CMV-seronegative. For the CDR3, the DNA is TGTGCCAGCACCCGGACAGGGTGGGGCAATCAGCCCCAGCATTTT. It yields the protein CASTRTGWGNQPQHF.